Shown below are 23 T cell receptor beta chains from a single sample sequenced in a study of cytomegalovirus exposure and HLA in healthy donors. It was with 60 Vbeta and 13 Jbeta primers that the PCR ran. Method: immunoSEQ multiplex PCR; TCRdb's copy keeps in-frame clones and lacks some. The sample lists 110,000 to 150,000 clones; 84% were seen once. Specimen: PBMCs. These receptors came from a boy between 2 and 15 years old in good health and CMV-seronegative.

The rearrangement uses TRBV27 and TRBJ2-1, with 7 nucleotides matching TRBD1. The CDR3 is 16 residues long. Trimming cost V 6 bases and J 2 bases; bases outside gene matches: 10. Germline lookup yields CDR1 MNHEY and CDR2 SMNVEV (reference sequence). The CDR3 sequence: CASSITGDRPYNEQFF. The CDR3 region has the DNA TGTGCCAGCAGCATTACCGGGGACAGACCCTACAATGAGCAGTTCTTC.

The chain is built from TRBV18 and TRBJ1-4; no reliable D call. This CDR3 contains 13 residues. Germline V gene data show CDR1 as KGHSH and CDR2 as LQKENI. Trimming stripped 5 bases from V and 2 bases from J, with 6 bases between. CDR3: CASSGRTNEKLFF. The CDR3 DNA reads TGTGCCAGCTCAGGTCGGACTAATGAAAAACTGTTTTTT.

This chain connects TRBV30 to TRBJ2-5; 11 bases line up with TRBD2. The J call may be incorrect, as the DNA end agrees better with TRBJ2-7. Germline loops: CDR1 GTSNPN, CDR2 SVGIG (reference sequence). The CDR3 is 14 residues long. DNA for the CDR3: TGTGCCGGATCGGGACTAGCGGAGAACTCCGAGCAGTACTTC. Amino acids: CAGSGLAENSEQYF.

V usage is TRBV27 and J usage is TRBJ1-6; no reliable D call. From germline, CDR1 is MNHEY and CDR2 SMNVEV (reference sequence). Trimming took 2 bases from V and 6 from J, leaving 8 bases between them. There are 14 residues in the CDR3. The CDR3 region has the DNA TGTGCCAGCAGTTTAGTCCTCCTTAATTCACCCCTCCACTTT. Its protein is CASSLVLLNSPLHF.

This rearrangement joins TRBV5-1 to TRBJ2-3; 9 bases line up with TRBD2. The junction had 7 bases not matched to a gene; V was cut back by 0 bases and J by 5 bases. The CDR3 has 16 amino acids. Per the germline V gene, CDR1 is SGHRS and CDR2 is YFSETQ. The CDR3, as DNA: TGCGCCAGCAGCTTGGGGGTAGCGGGGGCGGGAGATACGCAGTATTTT. This encodes CASSLGVAGAGDTQYF.

This chain links TRBV29-1 with TRBJ1-4; 8 bases fit TRBD1. This CDR3 is built from 12 residues. CDR1 SQVTM and CDR2 ANQGSEA come from the germline V gene. With V trimmed by 4 bases and J by 8 bases, 3 bases remained unmatched. CDR3 nucleotide sequence: TGCAGCGTTGGACAGGGGAGGGAAAAACTGTTTTTT. Protein sequence: CSVGQGREKLFF. The variable domain in full, completed from reference TRBV29-1 and TRBJ1-4, reads SAVISQKPSRDICQRGTSLTIQCQVDSQVTMMFWYRQQPGQSLTLIATANQGSEATYESGFVIDKFPISRPNLTFSTLTVSNMSPEDSSIYLCSVGQGREKLFFGSGTQLSVL.

This chain connects TRBV28 to TRBJ2-7; 11 bases agree with TRBD2. CDR3 length: 18 amino acids. The V gene end was trimmed by 3 bases and the J gene end by 3 bases; junction bases not matched to a gene: 13. Germline V lookup: CDR1 MDHEN, CDR2 SYDVKM. CDR3 nucleotide sequence: TGTGCCAGCAGTTTGGGACAGGGTAGCGGGAGGGCCCTCTACGAGCAGTACTTC. Amino acid sequence: CASSLGQGSGRALYEQYF.

This chain uses TRBV10-2 with TRBJ2-3, with a tentative D call TRBD2 (5 bases). V was clipped by 5 bases and J by 6 bases, with 15 bases between them. Germline loops: CDR1 WSHSY, CDR2 SAAADI. CDR3 length: 14 amino acids. The CDR3 here is CASSRAYRDDTQYF. The CDR3 nucleotides read TGCGCCAGCAGTCGGGCATATCGGGATGATACGCAGTATTTT.

This sequence joins TRBV5-1 and TRBJ2-1, with D tentatively TRBD1 (6 bases). Deletions cut 0 bases from V and 2 bases from J, with 9 bases between. The length of the CDR3 is 15 residues. Germline V CDR1 and CDR2: SGHRS, YFSETQ. CDR3 residues: CASSLDGTTYNEQFF. In DNA form, the CDR3 reads TGCGCCAGCAGCTTGGATGGGACAACCTACAATGAGCAGTTCTTC.

The rearrangement joins TRBV19 to TRBJ2-3, with D hard to call. V was trimmed by 2 bases and J by 8 bases, leaving 23 bases between them. From germline, CDR1 is LNHDA and CDR2 SQIVND (reference sequence). The CDR3 loop spans 17 amino acids. For the CDR3, the DNA is TGTGCCAGTAGTATAAGCTCTAGGAGCACGGTTTATGTTACGCAGTATTTT. It encodes CASSISSRSTVYVTQYF.

The chain employs TRBV9 and TRBJ2-3; 9 bases are a match to TRBD2. The V segment lost 7 bases and the J segment 8 bases; nucleotides outside the gene matches: 8. CDR1 is SGDLS and CDR2 is YYNGEE in the germline V gene. The CDR3 covers 13 residues. The CDR3 coding sequence is TGTGCCAGCGGACTAGCGCCAGACGTTACGCAGTATTTT. Protein: CASGLAPDVTQYF.

CDR3 DNA: TGTGCCAGCAGTGCAGGGAATCAGCCCCAGCATTTT. Translated: CASSAGNQPQHF. This sequence joins TRBV27 and TRBJ1-5; the D gene is possibly TRBD1 (5 bases). Per germline, CDR1 MNHEY and CDR2 SMNVEV (reference sequence). Trimming pared 5 bases from V and 4 bases from J, leaving 6 bases between. There are 12 residues in the CDR3.

The rearrangement uses TRBV7-8 and TRBJ2-5, with D possibly TRBD1 on 6 matching bases. The V end lost 1 base, the J end lost 5 bases, and 14 bases lay between the germline ends. The length of the CDR3 is 15 residues. Germline assignment: CDR1 SGHVS and CDR2 FQNEAQ. The CDR3 DNA reads TGTGCCAGCAGCTTAGGGGGGCGCCCCAGGGAGACCCAGTACTTC. Encoded protein: CASSLGGRPRETQYF. Complete variable domain (other parts from reference TRBV7-8 and TRBJ2-5): GAGVSQSPRYKVAKRGQDVALRCDPISGHVSLFWYQQALGQGPEFLTYFQNEAQLDKSGLPSDRFFAERPEGSVSTLKIQRTQQEDSAVYLCASSLGGRPRETQYFGPGTRLLVL.

The chain combines TRBV27 with TRBJ2-1; D perhaps matches TRBD1 (6 bases). CDR1 and CDR2 from the germline V gene are MNHEY and SMNVEV (reference sequence). V gave up 3 bases and J gave up 5 bases, with 17 bases separating them. CDR3 length: 16 amino acids. This CDR3 is CASSFFRGAQHNEQFF. The CDR3, as DNA: TGTGCCAGCAGTTTTTTCAGGGGCGCACAACACAATGAGCAGTTCTTC.

The V call is TRBV6-5, the J call TRBJ2-1, with a weak D call TRBD1 (6 bases). The CDR3 loop spans 15 amino acids. The germline V gene has CDR1 MNHEY and CDR2 SVGAGI. V was trimmed by 7 bases and J by 0 bases, leaving 13 bases between them. Here the CDR3 DNA reads TGTGCCAGCAAAACCCAGGGGAGCTCCTACAATGAGCAGTTCTTC. It is translated as CASKTQGSSYNEQFF.

V is TRBV6-5 and J is TRBJ2-2, with 7 bases identical to TRBD1. This CDR3 is built from 14 residues. CDR1 and CDR2 (germline): MNHEY, SVGAGI. With 5 bases clipped from V and 6 bases from J, the junction kept 6 bases outside the gene matches. The CDR3 sequence is CASSRQGVAGELFF. The CDR3 bases are TGTGCCAGCAGTAGACAGGGTGTTGCCGGGGAGCTGTTTTTT.

The rearrangement uses TRBV28 and TRBJ2-5, with TRBD2 identical over 8 bases. The V gene's germline CDR1 is MDHEN and CDR2 SYDVKM. The CDR3 extends over 14 amino acids. V dropped 11 bases and J dropped 5; count of bases not matched to a gene: 13. The chain's CDR3 is CAARGDLAGETQYF. Written as DNA, the CDR3 is TGTGCCGCGCGAGGGGATCTAGCGGGCGAGACCCAGTACTTC.

The chain has TRBV6-6 and TRBJ1-2; D is perhaps TRBD1 (6 bases). V was pared by 2 bases and J by 4 bases, with 14 bases between. The CDR3 is 15 residues long. Germline V lookup: CDR1 MNHNY, CDR2 SVGAGI (reference sequence). CDR3 in amino acids: CASSYTRTAVYGYTF. Written as DNA, the CDR3 is TGTGCCAGCAGTTACACCCGGACAGCCGTCTATGGCTACACCTTC.

The chain carries TRBV28 and TRBJ2-1, with D possibly TRBD1 on 5 matching bases. The CDR3 extends over 14 amino acids. The germline V gene encodes CDR1 MDHEN and CDR2 SYDVKM. Trimming took off 7 bases at V and 4 bases at J, with 14 bases between the two ends. The CDR3 nucleotides are TGTGCCAGCACCCCATGGGGCCAATACAATGAGCAGTTCTTC. Amino acids: CASTPWGQYNEQFF.

The genes are TRBV6-5 and TRBJ2-4; D gene uncertain. Trimming shortened V by 5 bases and J by 8 bases, and 10 bases separated the two germline ends. Germline CDR1 and CDR2: MNHEY and SVGAGI. The CDR3 totals 12 residues. The CDR3 nucleotides are TGTGCCAGCAGTACAGCTCAGGACATTCAGTACTTC. Translated: CASSTAQDIQYF.

This chain joins TRBV4-1 and TRBJ1-2; D may be TRBD1 (5 bases). The V and J ends lost 1 base and 2 bases respectively, with 5 bases between them. Germline CDR1 MGHRA, CDR2 YSYEKL. This CDR3 is 13 amino acids long. The CDR3 sequence: CASSQGQNYGYTF. CDR3 nucleotide sequence: TGCGCCAGCAGCCAAGGACAGAACTATGGCTACACCTTC.

This clone was counted only a few times. The chain uses TRBV7-9 and TRBJ1-2; D is uncertain. Germline CDR1 reads SEHNR; CDR2 reads FQNEAQ (reference sequence). The V end was cut by 5 bases, the J end by 0 bases, with 4 bases between. The CDR3 consists of 12 residues. CDR3 DNA: TGTGCCAGCAGCCCAGCTAACTATGGCTACACCTTC. Translating gives CASSPANYGYTF. The variable domain in full, completed from reference TRBV7-9 and TRBJ1-2, reads DTGVSQNPRHKITKRGQNVTFRCDPISEHNRLYWYRQTLGQGPEFLTYFQNEAQLEKSRLLSDRFSAERPKGSFSTLEIQRTEQGDSAMYLCASSPANYGYTFGSGTRLTVV.

The CDR3 is CASSFGQGGFGNEQFF. CDR3 nucleotides: TGTGCCAGCAGCTTCGGACAGGGTGGGTTTGGCAATGAGCAGTTCTTC. The chain joins TRBV7-9 to TRBJ2-1; the match to TRBD1 covers 8 bases. The CDR3 consists of 16 residues. Germline V gene data show CDR1 as SEHNR and CDR2 as FQNEAQ (reference sequence). After removal of 3 bases from V and 6 bases from J, the junction contained 10 bases not matched to a gene.